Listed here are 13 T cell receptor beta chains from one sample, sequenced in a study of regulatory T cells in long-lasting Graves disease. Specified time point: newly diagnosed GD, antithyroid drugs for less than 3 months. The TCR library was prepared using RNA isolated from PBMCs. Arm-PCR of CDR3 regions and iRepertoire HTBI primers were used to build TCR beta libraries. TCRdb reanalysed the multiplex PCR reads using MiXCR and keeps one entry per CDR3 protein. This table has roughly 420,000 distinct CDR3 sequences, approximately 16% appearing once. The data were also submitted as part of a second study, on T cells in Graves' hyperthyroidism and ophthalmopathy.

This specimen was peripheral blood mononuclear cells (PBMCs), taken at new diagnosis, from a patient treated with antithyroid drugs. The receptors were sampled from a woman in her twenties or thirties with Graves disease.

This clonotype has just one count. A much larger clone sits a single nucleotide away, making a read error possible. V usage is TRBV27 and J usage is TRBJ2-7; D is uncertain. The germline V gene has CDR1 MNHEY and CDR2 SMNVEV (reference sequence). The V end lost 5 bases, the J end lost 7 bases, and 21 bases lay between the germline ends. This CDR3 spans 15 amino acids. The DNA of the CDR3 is TGTGCCAGCAGTCTGGTTCACCGCTCCTACAATGAGCAGTACTTC. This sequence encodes CASSLVHRSYNEQYF.

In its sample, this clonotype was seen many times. The CDR3 region is CAWARTGEAFF. Written as DNA, the CDR3 is TGTGCCTGGGCCCGGACAGGTGAAGCTTTCTTT. This chain uses TRBV30 with TRBJ1-1; TRBD1 matches at 7 bases. V shed 5 bases and J 7 bases; nucleotides not matched to a gene: 4. Germline values: CDR1 GTSNPN, CDR2 SVGIG (reference sequence). CDR3 length: 11 amino acids. The variable domain in full, with the rest retrieved from reference TRBV30 and TRBJ1-1, is SQTIHQWPATLVQPVGSPLSLECTVEGTSNPNLYWYRQAAGRGLQLLFYSVGIGQISSEVPQNLSASRPQDRQFILSSKKLLLSDSGFYLCAWARTGEAFFGQGTRLTVV.

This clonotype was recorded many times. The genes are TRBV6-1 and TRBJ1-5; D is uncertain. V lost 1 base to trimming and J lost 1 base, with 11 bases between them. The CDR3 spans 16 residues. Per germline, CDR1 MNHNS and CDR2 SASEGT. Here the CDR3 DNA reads TGTGCCAGCAGTGAAGGTTATCGAGACAGCAATCAGCCCCAGCATTTT. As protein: CASSEGYRDSNQPQHF.

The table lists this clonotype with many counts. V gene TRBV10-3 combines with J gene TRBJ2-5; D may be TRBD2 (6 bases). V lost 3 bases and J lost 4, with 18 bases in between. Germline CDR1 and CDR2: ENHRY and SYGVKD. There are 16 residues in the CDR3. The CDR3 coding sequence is TGTGCCATCAGTGACGACTCACTAGCTCCCCGAGAGACCCAGTACTTC. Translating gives CAISDDSLAPRETQYF.

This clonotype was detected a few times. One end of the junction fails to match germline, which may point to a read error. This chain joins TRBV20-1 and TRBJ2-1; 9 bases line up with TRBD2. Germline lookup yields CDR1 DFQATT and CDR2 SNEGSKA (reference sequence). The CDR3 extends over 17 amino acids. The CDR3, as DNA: TGCAATGCTAGAACAAGCGGGAGGTTTAGCTCCTACAATGAGCAGTTCTTC. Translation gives CNARTSGRFSSYNEQFF.

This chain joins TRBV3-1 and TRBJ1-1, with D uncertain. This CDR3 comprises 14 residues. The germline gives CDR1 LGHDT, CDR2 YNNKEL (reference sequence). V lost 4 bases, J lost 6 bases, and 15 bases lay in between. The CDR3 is CASSPSDWRSEAFF. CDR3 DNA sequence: TGTGCCAGCAGCCCATCTGATTGGCGATCTGAAGCTTTCTTT.

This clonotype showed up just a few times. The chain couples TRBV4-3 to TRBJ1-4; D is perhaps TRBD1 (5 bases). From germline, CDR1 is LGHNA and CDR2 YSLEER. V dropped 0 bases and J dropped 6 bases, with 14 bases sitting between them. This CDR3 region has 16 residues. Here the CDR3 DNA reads TGCGCCAGCAGCCAAGATGGGCAGGGACCGCATGAAAAACTGTTTTTT. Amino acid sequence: CASSQDGQGPHEKLFF.

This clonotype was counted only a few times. CDR3 residues: CSAASGSWGNEQFF. Written as DNA, the CDR3 is TGCAGTGCCGCGAGTGGGAGTTGGGGCAATGAGCAGTTCTTC. The chain uses TRBV20-1 and TRBJ2-1; a weak D match, TRBD2 (5 bases). From germline, CDR1 is DFQATT and CDR2 SNEGSKA (reference sequence). Trimming took off 6 bases at V and 6 bases at J, with 18 bases between the two ends. This CDR3 spans 14 amino acids.

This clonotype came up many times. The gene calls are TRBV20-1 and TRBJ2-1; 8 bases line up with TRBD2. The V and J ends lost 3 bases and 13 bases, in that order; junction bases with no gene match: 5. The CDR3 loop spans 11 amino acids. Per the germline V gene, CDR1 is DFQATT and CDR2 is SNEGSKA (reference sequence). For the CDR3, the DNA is TGCAGTGCTAGGAGGGGACTAGTTCAGTTCTTC. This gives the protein CSARRGLVQFF.

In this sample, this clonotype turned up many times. The DNA of the CDR3 is TGCAGCGTTGGGACAGGGGATGGCTACACCTTC. This codes for CSVGTGDGYTF. V is TRBV29-1 and J is TRBJ1-2; 9 bases fit TRBD1. V lost 4 bases to trimming and J lost 6 bases; unmatched junction nucleotides: 0. Per germline, CDR1 SQVTM and CDR2 ANQGSEA. The CDR3 spans 11 residues.

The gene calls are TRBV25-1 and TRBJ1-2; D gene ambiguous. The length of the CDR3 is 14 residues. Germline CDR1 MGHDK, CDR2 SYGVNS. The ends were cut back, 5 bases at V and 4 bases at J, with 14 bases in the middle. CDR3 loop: CASSNMGIPYGYTF. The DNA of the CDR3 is TGTGCCAGCAGTAATATGGGGATACCCTATGGCTACACCTTC.

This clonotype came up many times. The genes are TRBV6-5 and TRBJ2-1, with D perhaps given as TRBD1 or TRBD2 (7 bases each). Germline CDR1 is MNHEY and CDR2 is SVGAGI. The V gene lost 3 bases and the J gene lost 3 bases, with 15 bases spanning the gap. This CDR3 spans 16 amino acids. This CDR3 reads CASSYWEGQSYNEQFF. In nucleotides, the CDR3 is TGTGCCAGCAGTTATTGGGAGGGACAGAGCTACAATGAGCAGTTCTTC.

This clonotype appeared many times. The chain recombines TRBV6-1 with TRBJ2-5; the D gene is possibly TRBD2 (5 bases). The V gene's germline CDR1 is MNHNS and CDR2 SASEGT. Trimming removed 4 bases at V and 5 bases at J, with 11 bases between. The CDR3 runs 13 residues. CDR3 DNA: TGTGCCAGCAGTGTTCAGAGGGCGGAGACCCAGTACTTC. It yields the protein CASSVQRAETQYF.